This T cell receptor (beta chain) originates from a study of T cell clonality in common variable immunodeficiency. Overall study results and limits: CVID subjects had higher TCRbeta clonality than healthy controls, most marked in about a third.

Only in-frame clones appear in the TCRdb table, and some are missing; sequencing was by immunoSEQ multiplex PCR. This sample comprises about 40,000 clones, none seen once only. Ten or more counts support this clone. Antigen unknown. The CDR3 is cut off 3 residues early in the read; its end comes from the germline J gene. CDR3 length: 16 amino acids. V lost 1 base and J lost 3; bases outside the gene matches: 9. From germline, CDR1 is DFQATT and CDR2 SNEGSKA (reference sequence). The specimen was peripheral blood mononuclear cells. The chain couples TRBV20-1 to TRBJ2-7, with 10 bases matching TRBD1. This TCR was sampled from a person between 18 and 75 years old in good health. Partial CDR3 DNA: TGCAGTGCTAGAGCCTCTCGGGACAGGGGAAACTACGAG. This sequence encodes CSARASRDRGNYE. The CDR3 in its entirety is CSARASRDRGNYEQYF.